These 15 T cell receptor beta chains were all obtained from the same sample, sequenced in a study of shared clonotypes between healthy human individuals (dated by TCRdb to 2018 to 2021). Libraries were prepared through the immunoSEQ multiplex PCR assay. TCRdb limited this immuneACCESS table to in-frame rearrangements with V and J called. A share of clones is missing; checked studies link under half to unresolved V genes, and the rest is unexplained. The table for this sample lists 2 million to 3 million clones; roughly 93% of them were counted only once. About 0.34% of the sample is taken by the ten largest. Sequenced input: naive CD4+ T cells from PBMCs. This sample's cell subset or site label indicates: CD45RA+ positively selected. The source of these receptors is a man younger than 30 in good health. Some clones in this sample may be carry-over from other donors' samples.

With respect to this clone: The same CDR3 arises from other DNA sequences in this sample as well. This sequence joins TRBV10-3 and TRBJ2-7; 7 bases are shared with TRBD1. Germline V gene lookup returns CDR1 ENHRY and CDR2 SYGVKD. V was pared by 6 bases and J by 1 base, with 0 bases of the junction left unmatched. The CDR3 covers 12 residues. CDR3 nucleotide sequence: TGTGCCATCAGGACAGGGTCCTACGAGCAGTACTTC. Its translation: CAIRTGSYEQYF.

The CDR3 DNA is TGTGCCAGCAGTCCAACCCCGAGTATGCGTGATGGCTACACCTTC. It codes for CASSPTPSMRDGYTF. The chain combines TRBV27 with TRBJ1-2; no firm D call. V was pared by 5 bases and J by 6 bases, with 19 bases between. The CDR3 length is 15 residues. Germline-derived CDR1 and CDR2 are MNHEY and SMNVEV (reference sequence).

This chain joins TRBV4-3 and TRBJ2-3, with 7 bases lining up with TRBD2. The CDR3 sequence is 16 residues long. V gave up 4 bases and J gave up 1 base; unmatched junction bases: 8. Germline V gives CDR1 LGHNA, CDR2 YSLEER. CDR3 in amino acids: CASSLTSVRGTDTQYF. The CDR3 coding sequence is TGCGCCAGCAGCCTAACTAGCGTCCGGGGCACAGATACGCAGTATTTT.

Points on this clone: This same CDR3 is encoded by further DNA sequences in the sample. The CDR3 loop reads CASSSNSYEQYF. Written as DNA, the CDR3 is TGTGCCAGCAGCTCCAACTCCTACGAGCAGTACTTC. This chain uses TRBV7-9 with TRBJ2-7; D is unresolved. The CDR3 runs to 12 residues. V shed 4 bases and J shed 0 bases, with 4 bases lying between them. Germline values: CDR1 SEHNR, CDR2 FQNEAQ (reference sequence). Variable domain in full (rest from reference TRBV7-9 and TRBJ2-7): DTGVSQNPRHKITKRGQNVTFRCDPISEHNRLYWYRQTLGQGPEFLTYFQNEAQLEKSRLLSDRFSAERPKGSFSTLEIQRTEQGDSAMYLCASSSNSYEQYFGPGTRLTVT.

To note about this clone: Within the sample, other DNA sequences also encode this same CDR3. J is TRBJ2-2 and V is TRBV5-5; a possible D gene is TRBD1 (5 bases). The germline V and J ends were trimmed by 2 bases and 1 base, with 9 bases remaining between them. Germline CDR1 is SGHKS and CDR2 is YYEKEE (reference sequence). The length of the CDR3 is 15 residues. DNA of the CDR3: TGTGCCAGCAGCTTATCTACAGGGAACACCGGGGAGCTGTTTTTT. Protein sequence: CASSLSTGNTGELFF.

The rearrangement joins TRBV2 to TRBJ1-1; D possibly corresponds to TRBD1 (5 bases). CDR1 is SNHLY, CDR2 FYNNEI, per germline. Trimming stripped 3 bases from V and 0 bases from J, with 11 bases between. This CDR3 contains 15 residues. CDR3 sequence (DNA): TGTGCCAGCAGTGACGAGGGGCTCATGAACACTGAAGCTTTCTTT. This translates into CASSDEGLMNTEAFF.

This sequence joins TRBV5-1 and TRBJ2-3, with TRBD1 matching 7 bases. The length of the CDR3 is 14 residues. The V segment lost 1 base and the J segment 6 bases; nucleotides outside the gene matches: 5. Germline lookup yields CDR1 SGHRS and CDR2 YFSETQ. The CDR3 nucleotides read TGCGCCAGCAGCTTGAAAGGGGGCTGGGATACGCAGTATTTT. Its protein product is CASSLKGGWDTQYF. Complete variable domain (other parts from reference TRBV5-1 and TRBJ2-3): KAGVTQTPRYLIKTRGQQVTLSCSPISGHRSVSWYQQTPGQGLQFLFEYFSETQRNKGNFPGRFSGRQFSNSRSEMNVSTLELGDSALYLCASSLKGGWDTQYFGPGTRLTVL.

Worth noting for this clone: Within the sample, other DNA sequences also encode this same CDR3. The genes are TRBV10-3 and TRBJ2-7; TRBD2 aligns across 9 bases. J lost 1 base, V lost 0 bases, and 1 base had no gene match. The germline gives CDR1 ENHRY, CDR2 SYGVKD. There are 15 residues in the CDR3. For the CDR3, the DNA is TGTGCCATCAGTGAGTCCCTAGCGGGGTCCTACGAGCAGTACTTC. It yields the protein CAISESLAGSYEQYF.

The chain links TRBV6-1 to TRBJ1-4, with unresolved D. Germline V gene sequence: CDR1 MNHNS, CDR2 SASEGT. V was trimmed by 7 bases and J by 1 base, leaving 7 bases between them. The CDR3 length is 13 residues. CDR3 sequence reads: CASKWRTNEKLFF. In DNA, the CDR3 is TGTGCCAGCAAATGGAGAACTAATGAAAAACTGTTTTTT.

V is TRBV19 and J is TRBJ2-2; D ambiguous. Germline V lookup: CDR1 LNHDA, CDR2 SQIVND (reference sequence). V was clipped by 2 bases and J by 6 bases, with 7 bases between them. The CDR3 consists of 13 residues. CDR3 region: CASSIWVSGELFF. The CDR3 nucleotides read TGTGCCAGTAGTATATGGGTCTCCGGGGAGCTGTTTTTT.

The rearrangement uses TRBV2 and TRBJ2-1; a weak D match, TRBD1 (5 bases). CDR1 SNHLY and CDR2 FYNNEI come from the germline V gene. The CDR3 extends over 13 amino acids. V dropped 7 bases and J dropped 4 bases, with 11 bases sitting between them. CDR3 nucleotides: TGTGCCAGCAAAAACCAGGGTTACAATGAGCAGTTCTTC. Translation: CASKNQGYNEQFF.

V is TRBV7-3 and J is TRBJ2-3; the D is unclear. This CDR3 is built from 11 residues. Germline CDR1 and CDR2: SGHTA and FQGTGA. Trimming left V 8 bases short and J 2 bases short, with 5 bases between. CDR3 sequence (DNA): TGTGCCAGCCGTATCACAGATACGCAGTATTTT. It is translated as CASRITDTQYF.

This clone was counted a single time. The chain is built from TRBV7-9 and TRBJ1-3; 9 bases map to TRBD1. Germline V gene sequence: CDR1 SEHNR, CDR2 FQNEAQ (reference sequence). With V trimmed by 4 bases and J by 4 bases, 2 bases remained unmatched. CDR3 length: 14 residues. CDR3 residues: CASSSGQGGNTIYF. CDR3 in DNA: TGTGCCAGCAGCTCGGGACAGGGCGGAAACACCATATATTTT.

The chain's CDR3 is CAWSREGPYNEQFF. The CDR3, as DNA: TGTGCCTGGAGTCGGGAGGGACCCTACAATGAGCAGTTCTTC. This chain uses TRBV30 with TRBJ2-1, with 8 bases matching TRBD2. This CDR3 is built from 14 residues. Trimming took 2 bases from V and 2 from J; bases not matched to a gene: 2. The germline V gene encodes CDR1 GTSNPN and CDR2 SVGIG (reference sequence).

V and J are TRBV4-1 and TRBJ2-5; D is unclear. Trimming took off 4 bases at V and 1 base at J, with 13 bases between the two ends. Germline CDR1 and CDR2: MGHRA and YSYEKL. There are 15 residues in the CDR3. The DNA of the CDR3 is TGCGCCAGCAGCCGAGTCGTTGTATTCCAAGAGACCCAGTACTTC. This sequence encodes CASSRVVVFQETQYF.